This is a list of T cell receptor beta chains from one sample in a study of cytomegalovirus exposure and HLA in healthy donors. Sequenced by immunoSEQ multiplex PCR; TCRdb stores in-frame clones only, minus some. The sample holds about 160,000 clones; about 81% are singletons and the top ten take about 0.98%. Sequences were obtained from PBMCs. These receptors all stem from a girl aged 2 to 9 in good health and CMV-seropositive. Each CDR3 is given with its conserved first and last residue. Each record gives: CDR3 protein, CDR3 DNA, clone size, D gene, J gene, V gene. D genes are given only for firm matches. Clone size, where shown, is once, few, many, or a class for clones that have expanded.

CDR3aa: CASSQEPSGVYNEQFF; CDR3nt: TGTGCCAGCAGCCAAGAGCCTAGCGGGGTCTACAATGAGCAGTTCTTC; abundance: .; d_gene: TRBD2; j_gene: TRBJ2-1; v_gene: TRBV4-2
CDR3aa: CASSLSEKLFF; CDR3nt: TGTGCCAGCAGTTTAAGCGAAAAACTGTTTTTT; abundance: .; d_gene: .; j_gene: TRBJ1-4; v_gene: TRBV28
CDR3aa: CASSLFSETQYF; CDR3nt: TGTGCCAGCAGCTTATTTAGTGAGACCCAGTACTTC; abundance: .; d_gene: .; j_gene: TRBJ2-5; v_gene: TRBV7-8
CDR3aa: CASSLFGTGRETQYF; CDR3nt: TGTGCCAGCAGCTTATTCGGGACAGGGAGGGAGACCCAGTACTTC; abundance: .; d_gene: TRBD1; j_gene: TRBJ2-5; v_gene: TRBV7-8
CDR3aa: CAISDRRDSYEQYF; CDR3nt: TGTGCCATCAGTGATAGGCGGGACTCCTACGAGCAGTACTTC; abundance: once; d_gene: .; j_gene: TRBJ2-7; v_gene: TRBV10-3
CDR3aa: CASRDAPGAPYNEQFF; CDR3nt: TGTGCCAGCAGAGACGCCCCAGGGGCCCCCTACAATGAGCAGTTCTTC; abundance: .; d_gene: .; j_gene: TRBJ2-1; v_gene: TRBV6-6
CDR3aa: CGGYGGDTQYF; CDR3nt: TGTGGCGGGTATGGGGGGGATACGCAGTATTTT; abundance: few; d_gene: .; j_gene: TRBJ2-3; v_gene: TRBV30
CDR3aa: CASSEGGNQPQHF; CDR3nt: TGCGCCAGCAGCGAGGGGGGCAATCAGCCCCAGCATTTT; abundance: once; d_gene: .; j_gene: TRBJ1-5; v_gene: TRBV5-1
CDR3aa: CASSMGTSGSADTQYF; CDR3nt: TGTGCCAGTAGTATGGGGACTAGCGGGTCGGCAGATACGCAGTATTTT; abundance: .; d_gene: TRBD2; j_gene: TRBJ2-3; v_gene: TRBV19
CDR3aa: CASTRQGVYTQYF; CDR3nt: TGTGCCAGCACGAGGCAGGGGGTATATACGCAGTATTTT; abundance: .; d_gene: TRBD1; j_gene: TRBJ2-3; v_gene: TRBV6-1
CDR3aa: CASIADSLNTEAFF; CDR3nt: TGTGCCAGCATAGCCGACTCACTGAACACTGAAGCTTTCTTT; abundance: .; d_gene: .; j_gene: TRBJ1-1; v_gene: TRBV6-5
CDR3aa: CASSPSGQGSDTQYF; CDR3nt: TGCGCCAGCAGCCCCTCGGGACAGGGCTCAGATACGCAGTATTTT; abundance: .; d_gene: TRBD1; j_gene: TRBJ2-3; v_gene: TRBV5-1
CDR3aa: CASSLTSPGELFF; CDR3nt: TGCGCCAGCAGCCTGACTAGTCCCGGGGAGCTGTTTTTT; abundance: .; d_gene: .; j_gene: TRBJ2-2; v_gene: TRBV5-1
CDR3aa: CASSETTVRQNTGELFF; CDR3nt: TGTGCCAGCAGTGAAACGACGGTTAGACAGAACACCGGGGAGCTGTTTTTT; abundance: .; d_gene: .; j_gene: TRBJ2-2; v_gene: TRBV25-1
CDR3aa: CAWSPSIAGALGQETQYF; CDR3nt: TGTGCCTGGAGTCCCTCTATAGCGGGAGCGTTGGGACAAGAGACCCAGTACTTC; abundance: .; d_gene: TRBD2; j_gene: TRBJ2-5; v_gene: TRBV30
CDR3aa: CASSLAKREGRNGELFF; CDR3nt: TGTGCCAGCAGCCTTGCTAAACGGGAGGGCCGGAACGGGGAGCTGTTTTTT; abundance: few; d_gene: TRBD2; j_gene: TRBJ2-2; v_gene: TRBV5-6
CDR3aa: CAWSMAGVATGELFF; CDR3nt: TGTGCCTGGAGTATGGCGGGAGTAGCCACCGGGGAGCTGTTTTTT; abundance: many; d_gene: TRBD2; j_gene: TRBJ2-2; v_gene: TRBV30
CDR3aa: CASRFEGDTF; CDR3nt: TGTGCCAGCAGGTTCGAGGGGGACACCTTC; abundance: .; d_gene: .; j_gene: TRBJ1-2; v_gene: TRBV2
CDR3aa: CASSLVIGGSYNEQFF; CDR3nt: TGTGCCAGCAGCTTAGTAATAGGCGGTTCGTACAATGAGCAGTTCTTC; abundance: few; d_gene: .; j_gene: TRBJ2-1; v_gene: TRBV11-2
CDR3aa: CASRGPPNEKLFF; CDR3nt: TGTGCCTCAAGGGGGCCGCCGAATGAAAAACTGTTTTTT; abundance: .; d_gene: TRBD1; j_gene: TRBJ1-4; v_gene: TRBV30
CDR3aa: CASSLNGLDVDEQYF; CDR3nt: TGTGCCAGCAGTTTAAACGGCCTAGACGTGGACGAGCAGTACTTC; abundance: few; d_gene: .; j_gene: TRBJ2-7; v_gene: TRBV27
CDR3aa: CASSFAPSYEQYF; CDR3nt: TGTGCCAGCAGTTTCGCGCCCTCCTACGAGCAGTACTTC; abundance: .; d_gene: .; j_gene: TRBJ2-7; v_gene: TRBV27
CDR3aa: CASSSATGGGQPQHF; CDR3nt: TGTGCCAGCAGCTCAGCGACAGGGGGGGGTCAGCCCCAGCATTTT; abundance: .; d_gene: TRBD1; j_gene: TRBJ1-5; v_gene: TRBV5-6
CDR3aa: CAWSVAVGNTIYF; CDR3nt: TGTGCCTGGAGTGTTGCAGTTGGAAACACCATATATTTT; abundance: .; d_gene: .; j_gene: TRBJ1-3; v_gene: TRBV30
CDR3aa: CASSRPGTGLEQYF; CDR3nt: TGCGCCAGCAGCCGTCCCGGGACAGGGCTCGAGCAGTACTTC; abundance: .; d_gene: TRBD1; j_gene: TRBJ2-7; v_gene: TRBV4-1
CDR3aa: CASSATQGYTF; CDR3nt: TGTGCCAGCAGTGCAACACAGGGCTACACCTTC; abundance: .; d_gene: .; j_gene: TRBJ1-2; v_gene: TRBV2
CDR3aa: CASRLPRSPGQGYEQYF; CDR3nt: TGTGCAAGTCGCTTACCGCGATCTCCAGGACAGGGGTACGAGCAGTACTTC; abundance: .; d_gene: .; j_gene: TRBJ2-7; v_gene: TRBV12-2
CDR3aa: CASSPVSSNQPQHF; CDR3nt: TGTGCCAGCTCACCAGTCTCGTCTAATCAGCCCCAGCATTTT; abundance: .; d_gene: .; j_gene: TRBJ1-5; v_gene: TRBV18
CDR3aa: CASSYSDSRDGYTF; CDR3nt: TGTGCCAGCAGTTACTCGGACAGTCGAGATGGCTACACCTTC; abundance: .; d_gene: .; j_gene: TRBJ1-2; v_gene: TRBV6-6
CDR3aa: CAWGTGYPTWGQNTEAFF; CDR3nt: TGTGCCTGGGGAACAGGTTATCCCACCTGGGGGCAGAACACTGAAGCTTTCTTT; abundance: .; d_gene: .; j_gene: TRBJ1-1; v_gene: TRBV30
CDR3aa: CASREGGTIYF; CDR3nt: TGTGCCAGCAGAGAAGGCGGCACCATATATTTT; abundance: .; d_gene: .; j_gene: TRBJ1-3; v_gene: TRBV7-8
CDR3aa: CASSLGQGNTEAFF; CDR3nt: TGTGCCAGCAGCTTAGGCCAGGGGAACACTGAAGCTTTCTTT; abundance: .; d_gene: .; j_gene: TRBJ1-1; v_gene: TRBV13
CDR3aa: CASSPGGIDTQYF; CDR3nt: TGTGCCAGCAGTCCTGGGGGCATCGATACGCAGTATTTT; abundance: .; d_gene: .; j_gene: TRBJ2-3; v_gene: TRBV14
CDR3aa: CASSRLRGGTGGPDTQYF; CDR3nt: TGCGCCAGCAGCCGCCTTAGGGGCGGGACAGGGGGCCCAGATACGCAGTATTTT; abundance: .; d_gene: TRBD1; j_gene: TRBJ2-3; v_gene: TRBV4-1
CDR3aa: CASTHGGRTEAFF; CDR3nt: TGTGCCAGCACGCACGGGGGACGGACTGAAGCTTTCTTT; abundance: .; d_gene: .; j_gene: TRBJ1-1; v_gene: TRBV2
CDR3aa: CASSIVGGKAEAFF; CDR3nt: TGTGCCAGTAGTATAGTCGGGGGGAAGGCTGAAGCTTTCTTT; abundance: .; d_gene: .; j_gene: TRBJ1-1; v_gene: TRBV19
CDR3aa: CASRLGTSGISYEQYF; CDR3nt: TGCGCCAGCAGACTCGGGACTAGCGGGATCTCCTACGAGCAGTACTTC; abundance: .; d_gene: TRBD2; j_gene: TRBJ2-7; v_gene: TRBV5-1
CDR3aa: CASSLNPPKLAGVENEQFF; CDR3nt: TGTGCCAGCAGCTTAAATCCCCCCAAACTAGCGGGGGTTGAAAATGAGCAGTTCTTC; abundance: .; d_gene: TRBD2; j_gene: TRBJ2-1; v_gene: TRBV7-8
CDR3aa: CASSLYGRDTGELFF; CDR3nt: TGTGCCAGCAGTTTATACGGGAGGGACACCGGGGAGCTGTTTTTT; abundance: once; d_gene: TRBD2; j_gene: TRBJ2-2; v_gene: TRBV27
CDR3aa: CASSLGGGPYEQYF; CDR3nt: TGTGCCAGCAGTTTAGGGGGAGGGCCCTACGAGCAGTACTTC; abundance: .; d_gene: TRBD2; j_gene: TRBJ2-7; v_gene: TRBV28
CDR3aa: CASSFPGQYF; CDR3nt: TGTGCCAGCAGCTTCCCAGGGCAGTACTTC; abundance: once; d_gene: .; j_gene: TRBJ2-7; v_gene: TRBV5-8
CDR3aa: CASGPSGVYEQYF; CDR3nt: TGTGCCAGCGGCCCGAGCGGGGTTTACGAGCAGTACTTC; abundance: .; d_gene: TRBD2; j_gene: TRBJ2-7; v_gene: TRBV2
CDR3aa: CASSLASRDYETQYF; CDR3nt: TGCGCCAGCAGCTTGGCATCCAGGGATTACGAGACCCAGTACTTC; abundance: few; d_gene: .; j_gene: TRBJ2-5; v_gene: TRBV5-1
CDR3aa: CASRLLAGTNNEQFF; CDR3nt: TGTGCCAGCAGGCTACTAGCGGGAACTAACAATGAGCAGTTCTTC; abundance: .; d_gene: TRBD2; j_gene: TRBJ2-1; v_gene: TRBV6-5
CDR3aa: CASSHTSGQPYNEQFF; CDR3nt: TGTGCCAGCAGCCACACTAGCGGGCAACCCTACAATGAGCAGTTCTTC; abundance: .; d_gene: TRBD2; j_gene: TRBJ2-1; v_gene: TRBV11-1
CDR3aa: CASSSWGGFQPQHF; CDR3nt: TGTGCCAGCAGTTCGTGGGGAGGTTTTCAGCCCCAGCATTTT; abundance: .; d_gene: .; j_gene: TRBJ1-5; v_gene: TRBV27
CDR3aa: CASSDSTYGGSYTF; CDR3nt: TGTGCCAGCAGTGACTCGACGTACGGAGGCAGCTACACCTTC; abundance: .; d_gene: .; j_gene: TRBJ1-2; v_gene: TRBV6-4
CDR3aa: CASSPGQGPSYEQYF; CDR3nt: TGTGCCAGCAGTCCGGGACAGGGGCCCTCCTACGAGCAGTACTTC; abundance: .; d_gene: TRBD1; j_gene: TRBJ2-7; v_gene: TRBV25-1
CDR3aa: CAWSVGGRGLINTEAFF; CDR3nt: TGTGCCTGGAGTGTCGGGGGACGTGGTCTGATAAACACTGAAGCTTTCTTT; abundance: .; d_gene: .; j_gene: TRBJ1-1; v_gene: TRBV30
CDR3aa: CASSEEGNQPQHF; CDR3nt: TGTGCCAGCAGTGAAGAGGGGAATCAGCCCCAGCATTTT; abundance: .; d_gene: .; j_gene: TRBJ1-5; v_gene: TRBV2
CDR3aa: CASSEGGQGDQPQHF; CDR3nt: TGTGCCAGCAGTGAAGGGGGACAGGGAGACCAGCCCCAGCATTTT; abundance: .; d_gene: TRBD1; j_gene: TRBJ1-5; v_gene: TRBV2
CDR3aa: CASSEALGTGSYEQYF; CDR3nt: TGTGCCAGCAGTGAAGCGCTAGGGACAGGGTCCTACGAGCAGTACTTC; abundance: many; d_gene: TRBD1; j_gene: TRBJ2-7; v_gene: TRBV6-1
CDR3aa: CAISESPGGHNEQFF; CDR3nt: TGTGCCATCAGTGAGTCCCCAGGGGGTCACAATGAGCAGTTCTTC; abundance: .; d_gene: TRBD1; j_gene: TRBJ2-1; v_gene: TRBV10-3
CDR3aa: CAISDPLWANTEAFF; CDR3nt: TGTGCCATCAGTGACCCCCTTTGGGCGAACACTGAAGCTTTCTTT; abundance: .; d_gene: .; j_gene: TRBJ1-1; v_gene: TRBV10-3
CDR3aa: CATSRGNGGANVLTF; CDR3nt: TGTGCCACCAGCAGAGGAAACGGTGGGGCCAACGTCCTGACTTTC; abundance: .; d_gene: .; j_gene: TRBJ2-6; v_gene: TRBV15
CDR3aa: CASSSVTGTGELFF; CDR3nt: TGTGCCAGCAGCTCAGTGACAGGTACCGGGGAGCTGTTTTTT; abundance: .; d_gene: .; j_gene: TRBJ2-2; v_gene: TRBV7-9